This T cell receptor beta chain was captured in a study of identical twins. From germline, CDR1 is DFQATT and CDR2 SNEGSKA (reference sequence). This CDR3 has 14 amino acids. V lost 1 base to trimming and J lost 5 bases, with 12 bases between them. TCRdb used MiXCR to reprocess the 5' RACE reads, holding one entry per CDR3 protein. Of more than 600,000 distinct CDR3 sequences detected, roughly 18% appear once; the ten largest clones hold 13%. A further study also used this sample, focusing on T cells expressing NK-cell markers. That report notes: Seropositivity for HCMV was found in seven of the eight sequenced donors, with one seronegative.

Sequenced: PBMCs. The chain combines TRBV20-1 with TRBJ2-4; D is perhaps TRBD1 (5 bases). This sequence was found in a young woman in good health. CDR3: CSARGRVGENIQYF. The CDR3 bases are TGCAGTGCTAGAGGCAGGGTCGGCGAAAACATTCAGTACTTC.